The rows below give T cell receptor beta chains drawn from one sample of a study of blood T cells in healthy people across ages. Via MiXCR, TCRdb re-called the 5' RACE reads, giving one row per CDR3 protein. The table lists about a million distinct CDR3 sequences, roughly 51% of them singletons. The source material was blood. These TCRs come from a woman aged 60 to 75 in good health. CDR3s include the opening cysteine and the closing phenylalanine or tryptophan. The order of the fields is CDR3 protein, clone size, V gene. A row's size may be missing; if present it is once, few, many or a size class.

cdr3_aa: CSVEERAQRHGYTF
clone_size: NA
v_call: TRBV29-1

cdr3_aa: CASSQTLGPKETQYF
clone_size: NA
v_call: TRBV4-1

cdr3_aa: CSTRFSGRAYEQYF
clone_size: NA
v_call: TRBV20-1

cdr3_aa: CASSSKGVLSGLYYEQYF
clone_size: few
v_call: TRBV7-2

cdr3_aa: CASSLVGAPLHF
clone_size: NA
v_call: TRBV28

cdr3_aa: CASLRTSGIYDEQFF
clone_size: NA
v_call: TRBV4-1

cdr3_aa: CSASQTGGSNQPQHF
clone_size: NA
v_call: TRBV20-1

cdr3_aa: CASSQDSTGVRGYTF
clone_size: NA
v_call: TRBV4-3

cdr3_aa: CASNSVYEQYF
clone_size: few
v_call: TRBV28

cdr3_aa: CASRRDSIDQPQHF
clone_size: NA
v_call: TRBV6-5

cdr3_aa: CASSERGAGVTDTQYF
clone_size: few
v_call: TRBV2

cdr3_aa: CAIGTSGSTDTQYF
clone_size: NA
v_call: TRBV10-3

cdr3_aa: CSAIDRGPETQYF
clone_size: once
v_call: TRBV20-1

cdr3_aa: CASSQDPVNYGYTF
clone_size: NA
v_call: TRBV4-2

cdr3_aa: CASSLGQAGDYEQYF
clone_size: many
v_call: TRBV6-6

cdr3_aa: CATSRGRGYYGYTF
clone_size: NA
v_call: TRBV15

cdr3_aa: CASSSAREWVGETQYF
clone_size: NA
v_call: TRBV12-3/TRBV12-4

cdr3_aa: CASSVDADEQFF
clone_size: NA
v_call: TRBV9

cdr3_aa: CSARDLSGEETQYF
clone_size: NA
v_call: TRBV20-1

cdr3_aa: CASSLAPRQGSGSNEKLFF
clone_size: NA
v_call: TRBV7-2

cdr3_aa: CASRTSGSNIQYF
clone_size: few
v_call: TRBV27

cdr3_aa: CASDFDRGLNEQFF
clone_size: NA
v_call: TRBV6-1

cdr3_aa: CASSQTRSSNTGELFF
clone_size: NA
v_call: TRBV5-1

cdr3_aa: CASSLPGVRGDTQYF
clone_size: NA
v_call: TRBV7-2

cdr3_aa: CASSLDADRAYEQYF
clone_size: once
v_call: TRBV7-8

cdr3_aa: CSAREGGGETQYF
clone_size: many
v_call: TRBV20-1

cdr3_aa: CASSLGLTVGEQYF
clone_size: few
v_call: TRBV5-1

cdr3_aa: CSAIGLAGALYNEQFF
clone_size: NA
v_call: TRBV20-1

cdr3_aa: CASSMDRGLRSNQPQHF
clone_size: NA
v_call: TRBV28

cdr3_aa: CSARGPGAVDTQYF
clone_size: NA
v_call: TRBV20-1

cdr3_aa: CASSVALGAGAYEQYF
clone_size: NA
v_call: TRBV7-9

cdr3_aa: CASSLSLAGAPTSYNEQYF
clone_size: NA
v_call: TRBV7-7

cdr3_aa: CASSANRELAKNIQYF
clone_size: few
v_call: TRBV5-1

cdr3_aa: CASSSGRVSGANVLTF
clone_size: NA
v_call: TRBV6-2/TRBV6-3

cdr3_aa: CASSYSPGPAREQYF
clone_size: NA
v_call: TRBV6-5

cdr3_aa: CASSLVAGTTYEQYF
clone_size: NA
v_call: TRBV5-1

cdr3_aa: CASSEGNSYEQYF
clone_size: NA
v_call: TRBV10-2

cdr3_aa: CASSEGQGFYEQYF
clone_size: few
v_call: TRBV9

cdr3_aa: CASRELAFGKGGQFF
clone_size: NA
v_call: TRBV12-3/TRBV12-4

cdr3_aa: CASSPLPTGSHNEQFF
clone_size: NA
v_call: TRBV18

cdr3_aa: CASSHWDRANEQYF
clone_size: few
v_call: TRBV5-1

cdr3_aa: CASSVVQRGEQFF
clone_size: NA
v_call: TRBV27

cdr3_aa: CAISESGVGTGDYEQYF
clone_size: NA
v_call: TRBV10-3

cdr3_aa: CASSQGAGTSGAETQYF
clone_size: NA
v_call: TRBV4-2

cdr3_aa: CASRGASGNTGELFF
clone_size: few
v_call: TRBV11-2

cdr3_aa: CASSLVGTGVEQYF
clone_size: few
v_call: TRBV5-1

cdr3_aa: CSAKSDRSYNEQFF
clone_size: NA
v_call: TRBV20-1

cdr3_aa: CASRTSGRFTDTQYF
clone_size: NA
v_call: TRBV27

cdr3_aa: CSARDSVHPAETQYF
clone_size: NA
v_call: TRBV20-1

cdr3_aa: CASSPSWGVVQYF
clone_size: NA
v_call: TRBV18

cdr3_aa: CASSLARAGKESPLHF
clone_size: NA
v_call: TRBV12-3/TRBV12-4

cdr3_aa: CSARMAGANVLTF
clone_size: NA
v_call: TRBV20-1

cdr3_aa: CSVGWGAPIYEQYF
clone_size: NA
v_call: TRBV29-1

cdr3_aa: CASKNRATEAFF
clone_size: few
v_call: TRBV12-3/TRBV12-4

cdr3_aa: CASSRQGGVLETQYF
clone_size: NA
v_call: TRBV4-1